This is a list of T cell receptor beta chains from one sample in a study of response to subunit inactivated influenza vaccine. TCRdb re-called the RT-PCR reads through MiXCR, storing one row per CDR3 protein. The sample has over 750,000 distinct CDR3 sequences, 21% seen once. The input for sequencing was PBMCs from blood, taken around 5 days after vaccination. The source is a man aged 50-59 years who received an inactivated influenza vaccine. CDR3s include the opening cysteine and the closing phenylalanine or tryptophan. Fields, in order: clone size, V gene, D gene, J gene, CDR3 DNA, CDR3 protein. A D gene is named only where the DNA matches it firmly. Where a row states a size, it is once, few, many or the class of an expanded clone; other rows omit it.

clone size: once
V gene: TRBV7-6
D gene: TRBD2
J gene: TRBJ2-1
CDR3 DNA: TGTGCCAGCAGCTTAGGTCCTAGCGGGGGGGTAAATGAGCAGTTCTTC
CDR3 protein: CASSLGPSGGVNEQFF

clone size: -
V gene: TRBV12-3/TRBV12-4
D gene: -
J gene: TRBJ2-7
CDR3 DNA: TGTGCCAGCAGGATAACCCGGGTGACGGAGCAGTACTTC
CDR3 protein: CASRITRVTEQYF

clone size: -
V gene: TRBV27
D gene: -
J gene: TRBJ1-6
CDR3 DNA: TGTGCCAGCAGTTTAGGCAGGGCCGTGCAAATGACCTATAATTCACCCCTCCACTTT
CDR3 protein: CASSLGRAVQMTYNSPLHF

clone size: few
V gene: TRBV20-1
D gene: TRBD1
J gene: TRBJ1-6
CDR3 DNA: TGCAGTGCTGCGCAGGGGGACCAATATAATTCACCCCTCCACTTT
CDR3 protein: CSAAQGDQYNSPLHF

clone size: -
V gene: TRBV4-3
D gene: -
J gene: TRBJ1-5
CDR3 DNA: TGCGCCAGCAGCCAAGATGCCTCTTATAGCAATCAGCCCCAGCATTTT
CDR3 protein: CASSQDASYSNQPQHF

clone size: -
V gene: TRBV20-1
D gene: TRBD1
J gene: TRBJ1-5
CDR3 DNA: TGCAGTGCTAGAGGGGGACAGGGAAGCACTCAGCCCCAGCATTTT
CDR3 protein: CSARGGQGSTQPQHF

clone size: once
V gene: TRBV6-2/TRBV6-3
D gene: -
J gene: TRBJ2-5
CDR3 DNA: TGTGCCAGCAGATTTAGATCGGGCCAAGAGACCCTGTACTTC
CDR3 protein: CASRFRSGQETLYF

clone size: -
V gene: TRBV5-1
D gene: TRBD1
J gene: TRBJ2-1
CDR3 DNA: TGCGCCAGCACCACGGAACAGGGGAGTAGAAATGAGCAGTTCTTC
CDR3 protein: CASTTEQGSRNEQFF

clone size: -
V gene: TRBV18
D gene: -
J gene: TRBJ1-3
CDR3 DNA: TGTGCCAGCTCACCCCCTGGAGCTGGCTATGGAAACACCATATATTTT
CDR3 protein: CASSPPGAGYGNTIYF

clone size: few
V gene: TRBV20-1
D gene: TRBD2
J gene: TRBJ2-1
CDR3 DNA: TGCAGTGCCAGGAACGGACTAGCGCCCAATGAGCAGTTCTTC
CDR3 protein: CSARNGLAPNEQFF

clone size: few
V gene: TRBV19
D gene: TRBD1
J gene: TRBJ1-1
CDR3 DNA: TGTGCCAGTAGGACGGGACAGACGAACACTGAAGCTTTCTTT
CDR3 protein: CASRTGQTNTEAFF

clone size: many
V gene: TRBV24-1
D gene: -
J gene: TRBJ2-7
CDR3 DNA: TGTGCCACCAGTGGCACAGGGTCCTACGAGCAGTACTTC
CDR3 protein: CATSGTGSYEQYF

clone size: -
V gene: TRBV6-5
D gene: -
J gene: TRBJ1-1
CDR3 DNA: TGTGCCAGCAGTTACCTTACAGGCGACACTGAAGCTTTCTTT
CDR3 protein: CASSYLTGDTEAFF

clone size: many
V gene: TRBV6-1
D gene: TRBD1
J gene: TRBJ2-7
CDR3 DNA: TGTGCCAGCAGAACCTGGGACAGGGAGTACGAGCAGTACTTC
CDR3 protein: CASRTWDREYEQYF

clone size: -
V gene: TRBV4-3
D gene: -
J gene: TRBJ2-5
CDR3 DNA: TGCGCCAGCAGCCCTAGGGGGCGGGAGCCAGGGGAGACCCAGTACTTC
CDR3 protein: CASSPRGREPGETQYF

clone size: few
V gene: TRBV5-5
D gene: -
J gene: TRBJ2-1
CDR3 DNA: TGTGCCAGCAGCTTCCAGGGAGACCTCTACAATGAGCAGTTCTTC
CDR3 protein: CASSFQGDLYNEQFF

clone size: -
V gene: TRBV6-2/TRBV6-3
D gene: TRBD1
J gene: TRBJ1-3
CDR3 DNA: TGTGCCAGCACCTACGGGACAGCGGGAAACACCATATATTTT
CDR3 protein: CASTYGTAGNTIYF

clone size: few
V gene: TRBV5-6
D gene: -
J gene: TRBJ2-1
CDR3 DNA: TGTGCCAGCAGCTTGAGTCCAGGTTTCTACGAATTCTCCTACAATGAGCAGTTCTTC
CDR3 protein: CASSLSPGFYEFSYNEQFF

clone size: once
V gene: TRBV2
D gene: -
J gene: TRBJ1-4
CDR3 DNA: TGTGCCAGCAGTGTGGACCAAAATGAAAAACTGTTTTTT
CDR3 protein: CASSVDQNEKLFF

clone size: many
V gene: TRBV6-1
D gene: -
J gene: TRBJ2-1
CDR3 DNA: TGTGCCAGCACCCGGGGTGGGGGCAGGGTGTACAATGAGCAGTTCTTC
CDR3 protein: CASTRGGGRVYNEQFF

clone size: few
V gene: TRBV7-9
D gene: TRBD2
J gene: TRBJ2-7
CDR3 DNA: TGTGCCAGCAGCTTCGCTAGCGGGAGCGTCAACGAGCAGTACTTC
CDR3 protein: CASSFASGSVNEQYF

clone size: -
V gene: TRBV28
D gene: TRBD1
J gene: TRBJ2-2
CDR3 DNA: TGTGCCAGCAGTTACCGATCCCGGACAGGGGGCTCCGGGGAGCTGTTTTTT
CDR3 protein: CASSYRSRTGGSGELFF

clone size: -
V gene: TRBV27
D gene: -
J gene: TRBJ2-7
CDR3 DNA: TGTGCCAGCAGTTTATCGATGCAGGGGTCCTACGAGCAGTACTTC
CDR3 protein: CASSLSMQGSYEQYF

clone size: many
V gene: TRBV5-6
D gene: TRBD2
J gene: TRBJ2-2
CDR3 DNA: TGTGCCAGCAGCTTGGTAGCGGGAGGCACCGGGGAGCTGTTTTTT
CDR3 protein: CASSLVAGGTGELFF

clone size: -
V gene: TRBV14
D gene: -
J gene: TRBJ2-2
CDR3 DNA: TGTGCCAGCAGCGAAGGGCGGACCGGGGAGCTGTTTTTT
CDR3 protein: CASSEGRTGELFF

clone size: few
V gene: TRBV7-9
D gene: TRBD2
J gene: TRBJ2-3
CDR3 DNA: TGTGCCAGCAGCTTGTCGGCGGGAGGGCCCTCTACAGATACGCAGTATTTT
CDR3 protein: CASSLSAGGPSTDTQYF

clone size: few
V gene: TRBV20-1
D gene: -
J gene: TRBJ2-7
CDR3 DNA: TGCAGTGCTAGGTCAGATTCCTACGAGCAGTACTTC
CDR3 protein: CSARSDSYEQYF

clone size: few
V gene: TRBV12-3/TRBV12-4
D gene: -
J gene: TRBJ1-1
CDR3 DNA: TGTGCCAGCACCCTGACAGGCCGTTACGAGGCTTTCTTT
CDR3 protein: CASTLTGRYEAFF

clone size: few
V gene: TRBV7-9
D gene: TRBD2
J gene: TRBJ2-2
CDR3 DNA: TGTGCCAGCAGCATACTAGCGGGGGGCACCGGGGAGCTGTTTTTT
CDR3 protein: CASSILAGGTGELFF

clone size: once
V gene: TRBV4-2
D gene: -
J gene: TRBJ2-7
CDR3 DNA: TGTGCCAGCAGCCAAGGGCCAGGGAGGAACGAGCAGTACTTC
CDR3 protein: CASSQGPGRNEQYF

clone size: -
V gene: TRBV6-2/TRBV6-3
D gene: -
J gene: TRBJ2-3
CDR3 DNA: TGTGCCAGCAGCAGAGGGGAGCACCGCACAGATACGCAGTATTTT
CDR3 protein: CASSRGEHRTDTQYF

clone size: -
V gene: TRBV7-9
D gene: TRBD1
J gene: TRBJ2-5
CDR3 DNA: TGTGCCAGCAGCCAACAGGGGGTAATAGGAGAGACCCAGTACTTC
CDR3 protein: CASSQQGVIGETQYF

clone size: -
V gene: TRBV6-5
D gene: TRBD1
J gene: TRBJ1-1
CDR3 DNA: TGTGCCAGCAGTTACGCGGGACAGGGTGAAGCTTTCTTT
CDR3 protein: CASSYAGQGEAFF

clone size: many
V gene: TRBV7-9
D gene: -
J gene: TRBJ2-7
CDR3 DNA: TGTGCCAGCCGTGGACGGGATTCCTACGAGCAGTACTTC
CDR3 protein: CASRGRDSYEQYF

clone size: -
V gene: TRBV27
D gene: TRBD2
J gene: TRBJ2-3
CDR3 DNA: TGTGCCAGCAGTCCACTCCTAGCGGGAGGATGGGATACGCAGTATTTT
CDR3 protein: CASSPLLAGGWDTQYF

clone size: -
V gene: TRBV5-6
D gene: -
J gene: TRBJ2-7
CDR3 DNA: TGTGCCAGCCGATTGGGGCAGGCGGCCTACGAGCAGTACTTC
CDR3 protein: CASRLGQAAYEQYF

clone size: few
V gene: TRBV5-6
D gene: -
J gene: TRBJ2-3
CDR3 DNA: TGTGCCAGCAGCTTGGTGACAGACCTCACAGATACGCAGTATTTT
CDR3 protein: CASSLVTDLTDTQYF

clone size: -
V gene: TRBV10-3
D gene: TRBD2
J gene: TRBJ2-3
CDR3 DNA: TGTGCCATCCAAACTAGCGGGGGTCCTACAGATACGCAGTATTTT
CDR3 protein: CAIQTSGGPTDTQYF

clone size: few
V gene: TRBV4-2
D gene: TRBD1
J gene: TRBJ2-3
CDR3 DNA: TGTGCCAGCAGCCAAGGGGGACAGATCACAGATACGCAGTATTTT
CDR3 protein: CASSQGGQITDTQYF

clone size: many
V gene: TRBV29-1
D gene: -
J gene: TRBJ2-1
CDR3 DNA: TGCAGCGTTGGGGCCCTGCTCGGGAATGAGCAGTTCTTC
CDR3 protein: CSVGALLGNEQFF

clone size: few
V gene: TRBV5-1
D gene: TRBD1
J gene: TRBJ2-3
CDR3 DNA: TGCGCCAGCAGCTTGCCTCGTGACAGGGGGGATACGCAGTATTTT
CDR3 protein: CASSLPRDRGDTQYF

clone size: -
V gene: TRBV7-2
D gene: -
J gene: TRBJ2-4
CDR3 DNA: TGTGCCAGCAGCCAGCTAGCCAAAAACATTCAGTACTTC
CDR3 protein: CASSQLAKNIQYF

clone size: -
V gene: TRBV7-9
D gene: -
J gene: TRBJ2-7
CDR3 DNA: TGTGCCAGCAGCCTAGGACACCCATACGAGCAGTACTTC
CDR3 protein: CASSLGHPYEQYF

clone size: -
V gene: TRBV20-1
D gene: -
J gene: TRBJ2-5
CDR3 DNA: TGCAGTGCTTTCAGCACTTCCAATGAAGAGACCCAGTACTTC
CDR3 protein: CSAFSTSNEETQYF

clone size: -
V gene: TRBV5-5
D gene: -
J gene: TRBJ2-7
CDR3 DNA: TGTGCCAGCAGCTGGGACTCGATATCCTACGAACAGTACTTC
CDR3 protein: CASSWDSISYEQYF

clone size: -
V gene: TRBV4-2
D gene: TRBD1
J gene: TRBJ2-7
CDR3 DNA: TGTGCCAGCAGCCGGGGACAGGAGGGAGGTTACGAGCAGTACTTC
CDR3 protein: CASSRGQEGGYEQYF

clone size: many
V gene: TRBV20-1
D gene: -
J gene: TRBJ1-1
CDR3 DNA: TGCAGTGCTCCCCTAGTAACTGAAGCTTTCTTT
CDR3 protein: CSAPLVTEAFF